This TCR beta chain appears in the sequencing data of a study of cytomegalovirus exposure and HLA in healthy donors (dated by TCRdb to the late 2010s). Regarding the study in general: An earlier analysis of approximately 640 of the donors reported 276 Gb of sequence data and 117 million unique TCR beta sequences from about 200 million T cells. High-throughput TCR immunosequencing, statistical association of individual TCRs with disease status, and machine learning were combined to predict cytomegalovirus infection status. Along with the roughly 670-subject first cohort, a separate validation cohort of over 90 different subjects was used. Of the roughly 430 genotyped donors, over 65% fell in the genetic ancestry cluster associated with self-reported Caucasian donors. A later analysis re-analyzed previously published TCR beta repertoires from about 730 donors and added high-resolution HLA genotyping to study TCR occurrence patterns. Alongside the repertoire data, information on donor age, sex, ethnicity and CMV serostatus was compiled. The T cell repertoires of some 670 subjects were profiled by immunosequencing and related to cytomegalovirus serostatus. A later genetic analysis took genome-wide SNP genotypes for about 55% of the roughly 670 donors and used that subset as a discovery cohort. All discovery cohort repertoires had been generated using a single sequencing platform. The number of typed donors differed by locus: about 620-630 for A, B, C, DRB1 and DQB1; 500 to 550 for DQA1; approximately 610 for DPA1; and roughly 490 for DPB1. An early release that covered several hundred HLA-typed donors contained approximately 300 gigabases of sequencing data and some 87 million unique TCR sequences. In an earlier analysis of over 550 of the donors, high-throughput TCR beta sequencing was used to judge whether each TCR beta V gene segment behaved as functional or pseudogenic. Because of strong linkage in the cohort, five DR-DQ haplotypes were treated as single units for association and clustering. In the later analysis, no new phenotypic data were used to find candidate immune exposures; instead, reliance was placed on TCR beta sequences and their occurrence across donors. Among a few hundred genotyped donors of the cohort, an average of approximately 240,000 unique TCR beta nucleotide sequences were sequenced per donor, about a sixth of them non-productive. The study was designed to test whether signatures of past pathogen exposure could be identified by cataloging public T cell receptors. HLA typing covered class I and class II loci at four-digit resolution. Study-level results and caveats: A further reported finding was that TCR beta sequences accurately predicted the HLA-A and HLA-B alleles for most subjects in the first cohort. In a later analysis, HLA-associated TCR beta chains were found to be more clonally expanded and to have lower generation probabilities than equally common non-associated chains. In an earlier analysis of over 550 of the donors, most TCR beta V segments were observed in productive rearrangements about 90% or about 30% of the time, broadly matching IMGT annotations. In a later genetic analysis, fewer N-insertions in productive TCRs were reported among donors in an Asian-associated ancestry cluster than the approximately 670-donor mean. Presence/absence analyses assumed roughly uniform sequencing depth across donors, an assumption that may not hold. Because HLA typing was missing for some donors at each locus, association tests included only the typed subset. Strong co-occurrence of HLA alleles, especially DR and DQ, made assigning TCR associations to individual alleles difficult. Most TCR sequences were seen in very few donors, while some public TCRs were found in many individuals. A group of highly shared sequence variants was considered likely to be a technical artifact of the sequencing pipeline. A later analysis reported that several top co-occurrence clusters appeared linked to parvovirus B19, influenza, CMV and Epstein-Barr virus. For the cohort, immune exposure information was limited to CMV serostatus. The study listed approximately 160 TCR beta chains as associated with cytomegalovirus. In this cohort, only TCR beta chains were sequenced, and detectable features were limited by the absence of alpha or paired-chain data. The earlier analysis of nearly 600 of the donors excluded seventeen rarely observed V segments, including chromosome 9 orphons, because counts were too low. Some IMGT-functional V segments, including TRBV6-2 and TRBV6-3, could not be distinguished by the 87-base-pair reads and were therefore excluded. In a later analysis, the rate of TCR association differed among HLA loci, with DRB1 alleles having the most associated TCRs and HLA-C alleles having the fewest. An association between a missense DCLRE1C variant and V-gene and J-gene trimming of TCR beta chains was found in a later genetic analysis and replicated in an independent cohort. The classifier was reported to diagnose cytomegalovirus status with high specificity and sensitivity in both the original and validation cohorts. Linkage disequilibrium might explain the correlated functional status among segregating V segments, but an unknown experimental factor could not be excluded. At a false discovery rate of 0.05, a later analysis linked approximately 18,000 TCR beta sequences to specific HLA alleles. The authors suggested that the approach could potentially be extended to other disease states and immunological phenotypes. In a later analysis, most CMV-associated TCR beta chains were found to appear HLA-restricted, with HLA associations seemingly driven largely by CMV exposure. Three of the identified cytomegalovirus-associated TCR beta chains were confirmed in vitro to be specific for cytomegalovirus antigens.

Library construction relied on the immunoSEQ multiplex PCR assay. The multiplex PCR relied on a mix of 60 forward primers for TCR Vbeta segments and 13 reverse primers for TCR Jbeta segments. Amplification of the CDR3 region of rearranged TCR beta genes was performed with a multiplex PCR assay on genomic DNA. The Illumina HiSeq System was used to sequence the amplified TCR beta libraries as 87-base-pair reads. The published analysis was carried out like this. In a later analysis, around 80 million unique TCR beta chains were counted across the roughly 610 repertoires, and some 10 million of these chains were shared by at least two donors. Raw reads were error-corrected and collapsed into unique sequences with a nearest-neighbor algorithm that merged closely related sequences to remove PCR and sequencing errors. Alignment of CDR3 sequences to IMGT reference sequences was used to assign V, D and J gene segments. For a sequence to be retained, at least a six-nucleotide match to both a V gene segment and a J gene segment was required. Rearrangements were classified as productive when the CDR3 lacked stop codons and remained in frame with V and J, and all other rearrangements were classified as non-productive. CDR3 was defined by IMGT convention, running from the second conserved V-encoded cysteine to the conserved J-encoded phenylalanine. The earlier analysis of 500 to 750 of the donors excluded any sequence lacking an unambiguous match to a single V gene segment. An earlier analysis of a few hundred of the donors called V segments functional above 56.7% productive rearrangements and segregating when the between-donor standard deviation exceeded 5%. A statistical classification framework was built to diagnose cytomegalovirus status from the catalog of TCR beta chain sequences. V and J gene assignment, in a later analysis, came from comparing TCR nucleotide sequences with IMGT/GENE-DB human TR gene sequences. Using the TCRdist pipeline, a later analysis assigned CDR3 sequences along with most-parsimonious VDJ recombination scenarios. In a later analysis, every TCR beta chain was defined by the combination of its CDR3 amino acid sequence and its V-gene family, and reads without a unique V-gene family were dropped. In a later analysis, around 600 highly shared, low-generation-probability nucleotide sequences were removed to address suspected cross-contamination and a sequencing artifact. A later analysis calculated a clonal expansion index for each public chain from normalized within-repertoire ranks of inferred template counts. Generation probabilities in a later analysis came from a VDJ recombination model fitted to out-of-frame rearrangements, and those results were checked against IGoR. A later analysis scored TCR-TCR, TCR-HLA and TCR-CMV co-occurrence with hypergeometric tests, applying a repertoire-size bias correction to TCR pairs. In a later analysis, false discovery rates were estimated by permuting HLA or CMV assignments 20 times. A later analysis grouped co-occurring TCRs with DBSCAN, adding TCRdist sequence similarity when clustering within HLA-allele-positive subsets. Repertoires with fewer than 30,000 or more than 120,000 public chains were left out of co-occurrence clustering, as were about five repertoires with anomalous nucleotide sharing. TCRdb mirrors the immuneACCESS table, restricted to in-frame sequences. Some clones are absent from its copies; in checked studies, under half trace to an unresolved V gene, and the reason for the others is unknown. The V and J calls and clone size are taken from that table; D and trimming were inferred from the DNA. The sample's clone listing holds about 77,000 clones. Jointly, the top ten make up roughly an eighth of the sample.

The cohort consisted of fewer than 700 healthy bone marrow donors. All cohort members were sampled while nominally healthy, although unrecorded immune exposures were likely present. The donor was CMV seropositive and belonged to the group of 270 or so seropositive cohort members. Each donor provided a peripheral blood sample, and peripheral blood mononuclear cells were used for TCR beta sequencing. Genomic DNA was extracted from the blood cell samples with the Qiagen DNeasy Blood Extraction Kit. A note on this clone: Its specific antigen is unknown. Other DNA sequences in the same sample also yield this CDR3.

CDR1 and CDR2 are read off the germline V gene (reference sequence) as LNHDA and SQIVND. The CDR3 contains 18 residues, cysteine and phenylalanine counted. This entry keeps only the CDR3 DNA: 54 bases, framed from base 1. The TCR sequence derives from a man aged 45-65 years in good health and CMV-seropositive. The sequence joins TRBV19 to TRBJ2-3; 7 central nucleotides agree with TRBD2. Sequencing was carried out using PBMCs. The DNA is TGTGCTAGCAGCAAGTTGGAGGGTCTAGCGGTTAGCACAGATACGCAGTATTTT. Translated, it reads CASSKLEGLAVSTDTQYF.